The T cell receptor beta chain described here comes from a study of monozygotic twins with inflammatory bowel disease. Collection yielded under 3 ml of blood per donor. The CDR3 is 14 residues long. With respect to this clonotype: What it binds is unknown.

Study-level findings and limits: Telling apart the different T cell subtypes was not possible.

In eight separate reactions per sample, cDNA was generated. TCRdb re-analyzed the 5' RACE reads; it lists each CDR3 protein once, without DNA. The sample data list 350,000 to 550,000 distinct CDR3 sequences. This chain links TRBV12-3 or TRBV12-4 with TRBJ2-5; the D call from TCRdb, TRBD1, cannot be confirmed without DNA. What was sequenced was blood. The clonotype originates from a human donor with ulcerative colitis or Crohn's disease, or a healthy co-twin of an affected twin (not recorded which). The CDR3 loop is CASSSRGREETQYF.